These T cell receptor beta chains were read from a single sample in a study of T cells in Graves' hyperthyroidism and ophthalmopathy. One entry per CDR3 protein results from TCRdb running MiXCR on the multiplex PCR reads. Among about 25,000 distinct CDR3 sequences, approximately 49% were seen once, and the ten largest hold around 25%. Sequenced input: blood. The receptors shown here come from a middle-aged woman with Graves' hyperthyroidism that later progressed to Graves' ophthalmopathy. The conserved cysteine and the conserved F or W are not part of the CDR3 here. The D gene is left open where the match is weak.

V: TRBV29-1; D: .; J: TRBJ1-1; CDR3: SAAQTNTEAF
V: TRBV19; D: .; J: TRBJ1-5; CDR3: ASSLGITGFLGPQH
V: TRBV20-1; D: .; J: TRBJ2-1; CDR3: SAGGTDYNEQF
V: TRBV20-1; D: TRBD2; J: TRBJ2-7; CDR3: SASTSGRASEQY
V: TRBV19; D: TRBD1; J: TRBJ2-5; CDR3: ASRSTWTGRETQY
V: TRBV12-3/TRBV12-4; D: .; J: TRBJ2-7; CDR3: ASNLGGRGIYEQY
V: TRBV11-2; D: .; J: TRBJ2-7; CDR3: ASSLEQGPYEQY
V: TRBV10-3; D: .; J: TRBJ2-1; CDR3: AFSEGSKDNEQF
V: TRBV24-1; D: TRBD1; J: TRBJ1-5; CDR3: ATSEGPGQGPNQPQH
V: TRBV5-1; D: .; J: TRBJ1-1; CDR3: ASSPSEGTWTEAF
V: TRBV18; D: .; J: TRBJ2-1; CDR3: ASSPTNEQF
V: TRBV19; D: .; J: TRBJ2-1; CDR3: ASQGSDYNEQF
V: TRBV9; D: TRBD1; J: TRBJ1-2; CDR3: ASSLGQSNYGYT
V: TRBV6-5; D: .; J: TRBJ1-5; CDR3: ASSPSTYQPQH
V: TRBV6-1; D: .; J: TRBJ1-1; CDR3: AISEAF
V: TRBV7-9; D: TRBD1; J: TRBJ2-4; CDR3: ASSSGQGKNIQY
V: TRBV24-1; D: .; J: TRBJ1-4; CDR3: ATSDASRRLF
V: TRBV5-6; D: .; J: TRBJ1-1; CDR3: AGSSYSGYTEAF
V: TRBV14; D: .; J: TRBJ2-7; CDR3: AISHSRGLAEQY
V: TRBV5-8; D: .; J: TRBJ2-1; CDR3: ASRPPVSGPAYNEQF
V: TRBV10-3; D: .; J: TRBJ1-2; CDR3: AISESERRANYGYT
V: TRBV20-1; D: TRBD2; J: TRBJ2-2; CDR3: SARGHASGGNTGELF
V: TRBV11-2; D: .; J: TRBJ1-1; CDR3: ASSFTGHSEAF
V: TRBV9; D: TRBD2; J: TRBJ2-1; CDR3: AGSDRTSGTNNGQF
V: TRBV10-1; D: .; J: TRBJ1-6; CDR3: ASRRTVNSPLH
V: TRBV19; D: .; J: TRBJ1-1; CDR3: ASSNTGIEAF
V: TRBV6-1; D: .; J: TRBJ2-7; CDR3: ASSDALGVLYEQY
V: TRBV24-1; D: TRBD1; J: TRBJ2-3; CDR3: ATSSGRTGRGDTQY
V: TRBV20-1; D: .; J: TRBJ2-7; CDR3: SARGGHLRPEQY
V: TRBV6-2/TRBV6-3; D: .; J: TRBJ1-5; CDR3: ASSYGREPNQPQH
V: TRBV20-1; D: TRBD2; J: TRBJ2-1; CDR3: SASGGRGYNEQF
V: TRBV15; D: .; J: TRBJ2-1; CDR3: ATSREQWGGEQF
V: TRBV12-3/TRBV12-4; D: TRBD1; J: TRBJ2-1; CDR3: ASSSTGGPYNGQS
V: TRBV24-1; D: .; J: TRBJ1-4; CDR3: ATSESGNEKLF
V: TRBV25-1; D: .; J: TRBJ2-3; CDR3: ASIKVGRRTDTQY
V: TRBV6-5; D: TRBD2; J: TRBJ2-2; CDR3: ASSYPGSTSGGTGELF
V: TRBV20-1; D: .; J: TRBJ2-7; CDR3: SARDPGLTAAYEQY
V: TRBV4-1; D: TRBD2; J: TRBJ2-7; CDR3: ASSQESGNEQY
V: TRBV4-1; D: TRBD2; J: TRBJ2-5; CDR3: ASSLGTSGETQY
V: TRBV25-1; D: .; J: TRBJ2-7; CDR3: ASTDSSYYEQY
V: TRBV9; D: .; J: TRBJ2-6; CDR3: ASSVGFGANVLT
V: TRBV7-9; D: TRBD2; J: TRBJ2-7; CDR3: ASSVQTGLAASYEQY
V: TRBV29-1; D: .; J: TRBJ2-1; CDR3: SARRGISNEQF
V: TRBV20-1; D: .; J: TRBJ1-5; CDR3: SARSGFGSEQPHH
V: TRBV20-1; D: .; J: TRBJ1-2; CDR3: SARDSSGTYGYT
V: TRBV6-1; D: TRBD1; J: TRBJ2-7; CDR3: ASSEAWDRGKQY
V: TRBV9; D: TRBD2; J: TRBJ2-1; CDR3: ASSGLASYNEQF
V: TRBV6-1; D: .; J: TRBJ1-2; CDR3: ASSDGEFGGYT
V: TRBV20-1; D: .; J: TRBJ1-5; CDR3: SAEDINSNQPQH
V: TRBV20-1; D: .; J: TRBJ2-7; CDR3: SAQDISPYEQY